One sample yielded the 18 T cell receptor beta chains listed below, sequenced in a study of OX40 agonist ivuxolimab in advanced cancers. The table came from immunoSEQ multiplex PCR; TCRdb's copy has only in-frame clones and leaves some out. The data hold 45,000 or so clones, with around nine tenths observed a single time. The specimen was CD4+ or CD8+ T cells sorted from blood, collected in a trial of the OX40 agonist ivuxolimab. These receptors were taken from an adult with an advanced solid tumor such as melanoma, head and neck, liver or kidney cancer.

This clone turned up a few times. V and J are TRBV5-1 and TRBJ1-1; 7 bases map to TRBD1. The CDR3 is 14 amino acids. The germline gives CDR1 SGHRS, CDR2 YFSETQ. Unmatched junction bases numbered 10, after V lost 6 bases and J lost 5 bases. In DNA, the CDR3 is TGCGCCAGCACCCGGGGGACAGTAGAAACTGAAGCTTTCTTT. The encoded protein is CASTRGTVETEAFF.

The V and J genes are TRBV30 and TRBJ1-2, with 7 positions matching TRBD1. The CDR3 is 12 amino acids. V dropped 5 bases and J dropped 1; count of bases not matched to a gene: 1. Germline V gives CDR1 GTSNPN, CDR2 SVGIG (reference sequence). The DNA of the CDR3 is TGTGCCTGGGCAGGGGGTAACTATGGCTACACCTTC. It is translated as CAWAGGNYGYTF.

To note about this clone: Germline is not matched at one junction end, which may reflect a read error. The chain couples TRBV19 to TRBJ2-1; 9 positions match TRBD2. The CDR3 has 18 amino acids. Germline CDR1 is LNHDA and CDR2 is SQIVND (reference sequence). The CDR3 loop reads CASSVEGGKIAGVSEQFF. CDR3 DNA: TGTGCCAGTAGTGTAGAAGGCGGGAAAATAGCGGGAGTAAGTGAGCAGTTCTTC.

This rearrangement joins TRBV2 to TRBJ2-3; D is undetermined. The germline gives CDR1 SNHLY, CDR2 FYNNEI. The CDR3 sequence is 11 residues long. Between the trimmed V and J ends, which lost 7 bases and 10 bases, there was a span of 12 bases. Written as DNA, the CDR3 is TGTGCCAGCACCAACCATGATGCGCAGTATTTT. This sequence encodes CASTNHDAQYF.

The CDR3, as DNA: TGTGCCAGCAGCCAAGATATGACGGGCACAGATACGCAGTATTTT. As protein: CASSQDMTGTDTQYF. The chain links TRBV14 to TRBJ2-3, with unresolved D. The CDR3 has 15 residues. The germline CDR1 and CDR2 sequences are SGHDN and FVKESK. Trimming pared 0 bases from V and 1 base from J, leaving 8 bases between.

This clone was detected only a few times. The rearrangement uses TRBV28 and TRBJ1-4; D not certain. This CDR3 comprises 14 residues. V was clipped by 5 bases and J by 5 bases, with 12 bases between them. From germline, CDR1 is MDHEN and CDR2 SYDVKM. As DNA, the CDR3 is TGTGCCAGCAGTCTAAACAGTGTCAATGAAAAACTGTTTTTT. It encodes CASSLNSVNEKLFF.

The chain links TRBV5-1 to TRBJ2-7, with D maybe TRBD1 (6 bases). Germline CDR1 SGHRS, CDR2 YFSETQ. The CDR3 spans 14 residues. V was cut by 4 bases and J by 2 bases, with 13 bases left in between. CDR3 bases: TGCGCCAGCAGCATAGGACAGAGTACCTACGAGCAGTACTTC. Translation gives CASSIGQSTYEQYF. The complete variable domain, with remaining parts taken from reference TRBV5-1 and TRBJ2-7, reads KAGVTQTPRYLIKTRGQQVTLSCSPISGHRSVSWYQQTPGQGLQFLFEYFSETQRNKGNFPGRFSGRQFSNSRSEMNVSTLELGDSALYLCASSIGQSTYEQYFGPGTRLTVT.

The V gene is TRBV5-4, the J gene TRBJ2-2; 8 bases map to TRBD1. The CDR3 is 16 amino acids. The J segment lost 6 bases and the V segment lost 5 bases, leaving 12 bases of the junction unmatched. CDR1 and CDR2 (germline): SGHNT, YYREEE (reference sequence). The CDR3 coding sequence is TGTGCCAGCAGGTCTGGACAGGGAATAGGGGCCGGGGAGCTGTTTTTT. Its protein product is CASRSGQGIGAGELFF.

The genes are TRBV6-5 and TRBJ2-7; D is ambiguous. Germline CDR1 MNHEY, CDR2 SVGAGI. V was clipped by 6 bases and J by 2 bases, with 11 bases between them. This CDR3 comprises 13 residues. The CDR3 coding sequence is TGTGCCAGCAGAAAGAGAGAGCCCTACGAGCAGTACTTC. Residues: CASRKREPYEQYF.

The chain combines TRBV5-1 with TRBJ1-1; D unresolved. This CDR3 comprises 13 residues. Trimming removed 5 bases at V and 3 bases at J, with 11 bases between. The germline gives CDR1 SGHRS, CDR2 YFSETQ. The DNA of the CDR3 is TGCGCCAGCAGTCCACGGGGTGACACTGAAGCTTTCTTT. Amino acid sequence: CASSPRGDTEAFF.

The chain carries TRBV19 and TRBJ2-1; 12 nucleotides align to TRBD2. The CDR3 runs 23 residues. The trim removed 4 bases at V and 0 bases at J, leaving 22 bases unmatched. Per germline, CDR1 LNHDA and CDR2 SQIVND (reference sequence). The CDR3, as DNA: TGTGCCAGTAGTACCCCGACAGGGGGCTGGCTAGCGGGAGGGATTACCTCCTACAATGAGCAGTTCTTC. Its protein product is CASSTPTGGWLAGGITSYNEQFF.

The V and J genes are TRBV21-1 and TRBJ1-4; the table names TRBD1, a call not compared with the DNA. TRBV21-1 is given as a pseudogene. This CDR3 region has 16 residues. CDR3 sequence reads: CASSKALSGAGEKLFF. The CDR3 DNA reads as TGTGCCAGCAGCAAAGCGCTTTCAGGGGCAGGGGAAAAACTGTTTTTT.

The genes are TRBV6-5 and TRBJ1-1; D unclear. V gave up 8 bases and J gave up 12 bases, with 19 bases separating them. CDR3 length: 12 amino acids. Germline loops: CDR1 MNHEY, CDR2 SVGAGI. The CDR3 DNA follows: TGTGCCAGCGGACTCCGTTCCGGATTTTCTTTCTTT. It specifies CASGLRSGFSFF.

The chain joins TRBV14 to TRBJ1-4; D ambiguous. CDR3 length: 15 residues. Germline V lookup: CDR1 SGHDN, CDR2 FVKESK. V lost 4 bases and J 6 bases, leaving 15 bases between the germline ends. CDR3 sequence (DNA): TGTGCCAGCAGCCCCAGGAAGGGTAAAGATGAAAAACTGTTTTTT. Amino acid sequence: CASSPRKGKDEKLFF.

This rearrangement joins TRBV25-1 to TRBJ2-3; 8 bases match TRBD2. CDR3 length: 12 amino acids. Germline V gene sequence: CDR1 MGHDK, CDR2 SYGVNS. Trimming removed 6 bases from V and 8 bases from J; junction bases left unmatched: 4. The DNA for the CDR3 is TGTGCCAGCAGCCTCGGGACTAGTACGCAGTATTTT. Amino acid sequence: CASSLGTSTQYF.

The chain combines TRBV9 with TRBJ2-1; the match to TRBD2 covers 13 bases. Germline CDR1 is SGDLS and CDR2 is YYNGEE. The J segment lost 9 bases and the V segment lost 2 bases, leaving 5 bases of the junction unmatched. There are 15 residues in the CDR3. This chain's CDR3 is CASSVGLAGSREQFF. The CDR3 DNA follows: TGTGCCAGCAGCGTGGGACTAGCGGGAAGCCGTGAGCAGTTCTTC.

This clone was counted once. The chain uses TRBV27 and TRBJ2-7; 10 nucleotides line up with TRBD1. Trimming took 5 bases from V and 6 from J; bases not matched to a gene: 4. CDR1 is MNHEY, CDR2 SMNVEV, per germline (reference sequence). The CDR3 sequence is 13 residues long. In nucleotides, the CDR3 is TGTGCCAGCAGTGTGGACAGGGGGGGCGAGCAGTACTTC. Translating gives CASSVDRGGEQYF.

This clone was detected only once. V usage is TRBV11-2 and J usage is TRBJ1-3; 7 bases map to TRBD1. The ends lost 0 bases at V and 1 base at J; junction bases unmatched: 9. The CDR3 has 18 amino acids. Germline lookup yields CDR1 SGHAT and CDR2 FQNNGV. In DNA form, the CDR3 reads TGTGCCAGCAGCTTAGATGGTATTCGGACAGGATCTGGAAACACCATATATTTT. Its translation: CASSLDGIRTGSGNTIYF.